The next 17 T cell receptor beta chains were all read from a single sample in a study of T cells after yellow fever vaccination. Each CDR3 protein gets one entry after TCRdb re-called the 5' RACE reads with MiXCR. The repertoire consists of hundreds of thousands of distinct CDR3 sequences, with 9% to 15% occurring once and the leading ten covering about 15%. The sequencing used PBMCs, collected on the day of the yellow fever booster vaccination. The receptors shown here come from a man younger than 45 who received the YFV17D yellow fever vaccine.

This clonotype was seen more than once but under ten times. The V gene is TRBV5-1, the J gene TRBJ1-5; D is unresolved. Trimming removed 0 bases at V and 5 bases at J, with 6 bases between. The germline V gene encodes CDR1 SGHRS and CDR2 YFSETQ. This CDR3 is 13 amino acids long. The CDR3 loop is CASSLETDQPQHF. The CDR3 DNA sequence: TGCGCCAGCAGCTTGGAGACGGATCAGCCCCAGCATTTT.

This clonotype was seen a handful of times. V usage is TRBV3-1 and J usage is TRBJ2-2; TRBD2 aligns across 8 bases. Trimming at V came to 4 bases and at J to 1 base, leaving 5 bases not matched to a gene. The CDR3 has 16 residues. Germline V gene lookup returns CDR1 LGHDT and CDR2 YNNKEL (reference sequence). CDR3 region: CASSRQAGGNTGELFF. CDR3 coding DNA: TGTGCCAGCAGCCGCCAGGCGGGAGGGAACACCGGGGAGCTGTTTTTT.

This sequence joins TRBV6-5 and TRBJ1-5; 11 positions match TRBD1. There are 17 residues in the CDR3. CDR1 and CDR2 (germline): MNHEY, SVGAGI. With V trimmed by 2 bases and J by 3 bases, 6 bases remained unmatched. The CDR3 reads CASSYVEGQGVNQPQHF. DNA of the CDR3: TGTGCCAGCAGTTACGTAGAGGGACAGGGGGTCAATCAGCCCCAGCATTTT.

This clonotype has just a few counts. The chain couples TRBV6-2 or TRBV6-3 to TRBJ2-3, with TRBD2 matching 14 bases. This CDR3 has 16 residues. Germline CDR1 is MNHEY and CDR2 is SVGEGT. V was pared by 5 bases and J by 3 bases, with 4 bases of the junction left unmatched. The CDR3 DNA reads TGTGCCAGCAGTGATCGGACTAGCGGGAGGACAGATACGCAGTATTTT. It codes for CASSDRTSGRTDTQYF.

The table lists this clonotype with a few counts. This sequence joins TRBV20-1 and TRBJ1-2; no firm D call. Trimming removed 3 bases from V and 4 bases from J, with 6 bases in between. The CDR3 has 11 amino acids. In germline, CDR1 is DFQATT, CDR2 SNEGSKA (reference sequence). The CDR3 DNA is TGCAGTGCTAGCTACAGCTATGGCTACACCTTC. It specifies CSASYSYGYTF.

This clonotype has just a few counts. V and J are TRBV5-1 and TRBJ2-2; 10 nucleotides align to TRBD1. V lost 4 bases, J lost 5 bases, and 5 bases stayed unmatched. Germline V gene data show CDR1 as SGHRS and CDR2 as YFSETQ. The CDR3 has 15 amino acids. CDR3 in DNA: TGCGCCAGCAGCATCGGGACAGGGGCGACCGGGGAGCTGTTTTTT. Amino acids: CASSIGTGATGELFF. Full variable domain (missing parts from reference TRBV5-1 and TRBJ2-2): KAGVTQTPRYLIKTRGQQVTLSCSPISGHRSVSWYQQTPGQGLQFLFEYFSETQRNKGNFPGRFSGRQFSNSRSEMNVSTLELGDSALYLCASSIGTGATGELFFGEGSRLTVL.

This clonotype occurred a few times. The rearrangement uses TRBV5-6 and TRBJ2-7, with TRBD1 matching over 9 bases. V gave up 4 bases and J gave up 6 bases; unmatched junction bases: 11. The CDR3 length is 15 residues. Germline assignment: CDR1 SGHDT and CDR2 YYEEEE. In DNA form, the CDR3 reads TGTGCCAGCAGCCGAATTCCGGGACAGGGCCCCGAGCAGTACTTC. The encoded protein is CASSRIPGQGPEQYF.

The chain links TRBV20-1 to TRBJ2-7; D ambiguous. The CDR3 spans 14 residues. Germline V CDR1 and CDR2: DFQATT, SNEGSKA (reference sequence). With 2 bases removed from V and 5 bases from J, the gap between germline ends came to 16 bases. CDR3 residues: CSARMGGIGHEQYF. CDR3 nucleotides: TGCAGTGCTAGAATGGGCGGTATCGGTCACGAGCAGTACTTC.

The chain carries TRBV4-2 and TRBJ2-5; 10 bases line up with TRBD2. Unmatched junction bases numbered 10, after V lost 1 base and J lost 5 bases. Germline values: CDR1 LGHNA, CDR2 YNFKEQ. The length of the CDR3 is 17 residues. For the CDR3, the DNA is TGTGCCAGCAGCCAAGGAGCGGCTAGCGGGGGAGTGGAGACCCAGTACTTC. It yields the protein CASSQGAASGGVETQYF.

The chain recombines TRBV5-5 with TRBJ2-7, with 7 nucleotides matching TRBD1. The CDR3 consists of 16 residues. CDR1 and CDR2 from the germline V gene are SGHKS and YYEKEE (reference sequence). V lost 0 bases and J lost 3; bases outside the gene matches: 9. The CDR3 bases are TGTGCCAGCAGCTTGGGCCCTTCGGGGACAGACTACGAGCAGTACTTC. Translation: CASSLGPSGTDYEQYF. Full variable domain (outside the CDR3, taken from reference TRBV5-5 and TRBJ2-7): DAGVTQSPTHLIKTRGQQVTLRCSPISGHKSVSWYQQVLGQGPQFIFQYYEKEERGRGNFPDRFSARQFPNYSSELNVNALLLGDSALYLCASSLGPSGTDYEQYFGPGTRLTVT.

CDR3 residues: CASSGPTSAQETQYF. Written as DNA, the CDR3 is TGTGCCAGCAGCGGTCCCACTAGCGCGCAAGAGACCCAGTACTTC. V is TRBV9 and J is TRBJ2-5; 7 bases are shared with TRBD2. Germline CDR1 and CDR2: SGDLS and YYNGEE. The CDR3 contains 15 residues. Trimming took 3 bases from V and 2 from J; bases not matched to a gene: 7.

The CDR3 here is CSARDLRQGMNTEAFF. The CDR3 coding sequence is TGCAGTGCTAGAGATTTGCGACAGGGCATGAACACTGAAGCTTTCTTT. This chain links TRBV20-1 with TRBJ1-1, with 7 bases fitting TRBD1. The CDR3 has 16 amino acids. The V segment lost 0 bases and the J segment 0 bases; nucleotides outside the gene matches: 7. Per germline, CDR1 DFQATT and CDR2 SNEGSKA (reference sequence).

This clonotype occurred a few times. The rearrangement uses TRBV2 and TRBJ2-1; D is unresolved. Trimming took off 7 bases at V and 4 bases at J, with 8 bases between the two ends. The CDR3 runs 12 residues. Germline V gene data show CDR1 as SNHLY and CDR2 as FYNNEI. CDR3 DNA sequence: TGTGCCAGCAAGGGAACATACAATGAGCAGTTCTTC. Its translation is CASKGTYNEQFF.

The chain uses TRBV7-9 and TRBJ2-1, with D perhaps given as TRBD1 or TRBD2 (5 bases each). The V end was cut by 5 bases, the J end by 8 bases, with 13 bases between. Germline loops: CDR1 SEHNR, CDR2 FQNEAQ (reference sequence). The CDR3 is 13 residues long. The DNA of the CDR3 is TGTGCCAGCAGCCCCGGCCGGGACCATGAGCAGTTCTTC. The encoded protein is CASSPGRDHEQFF.

This clonotype was seen only a few times. V gene TRBV7-2 combines with J gene TRBJ1-1, with D uncertain. V lost 6 bases to trimming and J lost 0 bases, with 11 bases between them. CDR1 and CDR2 (germline): SGHTA, FQGNSA. The CDR3 has 14 amino acids. For the CDR3, the DNA is TGTGCCAGCAGGTCACGGTCTATGAACACTGAAGCTTTCTTT. Protein sequence: CASRSRSMNTEAFF.

The chain couples TRBV7-2 to TRBJ2-1; D may be TRBD1 or TRBD2 (5 bases each). Trimming removed 0 bases at V and 7 bases at J, with 16 bases between. This CDR3 is built from 16 residues. Germline CDR1 SGHTA, CDR2 FQGNSA. CDR3 amino acids: CASSLALGVKVNEQFF. CDR3 DNA sequence: TGTGCCAGCAGCTTAGCGCTGGGGGTTAAGGTTAATGAGCAGTTCTTC. The full variable domain, with the rest looked up from reference TRBV7-2 and TRBJ2-1, is GAGVSQSPSNKVTEKGKDVELRCDPISGHTALYWYRQSLGQGLEFLIYFQGNSAPDKSGLPSDRFSAERTGGSVSTLTIQRTQQEDSAVYLCASSLALGVKVNEQFFGPGTRLTVL.

There are a few counts of this clonotype. It is likely a read error, because the conserved phenylalanine at the end of the CDR3 is missing. The V call is TRBV7-3, the J call TRBJ2-5; 7 bases match TRBD1. The CDR3 runs 13 residues. Germline V CDR1 and CDR2: SGHTA, FQGTGA. Unmatched junction bases numbered 0, after V lost 2 bases and J lost 3 bases. This chain's CDR3 is CASSLGTEETQYL. As DNA, the CDR3 is TGTGCCAGCAGCTTAGGGACAGAAGAGACCCAGTACCTC.